These 2 T cell receptor beta chains originate from one sample sequenced in a study of blood T cells in healthy people across ages. A second PCR of about 7 to 11 cycles used a sample-barcoded 5' primer and a J-beta primer mix. MiXCR, applied by TCRdb to the 5' RACE reads, yields one record per CDR3 protein. The sample holds some 760,000 distinct CDR3 sequences, 20% to 25% seen once. The data also belong to a second study, concerning T cells of mothers and their children.

Sequenced input: blood. These receptors were taken from a boy aged 5 to 17 in good health.

J is TRBJ1-4 and V is TRBV7-9, with D uncertain. Trimming shortened V by 2 bases and J by 5 bases, and 12 bases separated the two germline ends. There are 15 residues in the CDR3. Germline CDR1 SEHNR, CDR2 FQNEAQ (reference sequence). The CDR3 protein is CASSLQANVNEKLFF. The CDR3 coding sequence is TGTGCCAGCAGCTTACAGGCCAACGTCAATGAAAAACTGTTTTTT.

The genes are TRBV4-1 and TRBJ2-5; TRBD1 is a possible D gene (6 bases). The J call may be in error: the DNA end matches TRBJ2-1 better. Germline CDR1 and CDR2: MGHRA and YSYEKL. The CDR3 has 15 amino acids. CDR3 residues: CASSLNTGFRDEQFF. In DNA form, the CDR3 reads TGCGCCAGCAGCCTCAATACAGGGTTCAGGGATGAGCAGTTCTTC.